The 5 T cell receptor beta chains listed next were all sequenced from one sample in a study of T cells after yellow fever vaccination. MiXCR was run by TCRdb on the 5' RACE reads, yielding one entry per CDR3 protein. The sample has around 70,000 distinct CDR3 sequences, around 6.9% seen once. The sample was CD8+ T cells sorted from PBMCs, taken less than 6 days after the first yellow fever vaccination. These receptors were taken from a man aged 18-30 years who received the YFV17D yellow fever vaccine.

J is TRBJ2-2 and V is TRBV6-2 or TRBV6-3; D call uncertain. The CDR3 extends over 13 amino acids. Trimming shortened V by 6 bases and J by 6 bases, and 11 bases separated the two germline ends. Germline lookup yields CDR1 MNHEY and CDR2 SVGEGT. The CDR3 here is CASSLSAAGELFF. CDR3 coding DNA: TGTGCCAGCAGCTTGTCGGCGGCCGGGGAGCTGTTTTTT.

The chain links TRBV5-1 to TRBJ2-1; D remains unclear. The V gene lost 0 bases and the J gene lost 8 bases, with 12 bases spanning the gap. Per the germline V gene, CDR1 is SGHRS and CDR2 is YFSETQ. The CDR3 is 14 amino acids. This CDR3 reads CASSLGHGLDEQFF. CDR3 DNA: TGCGCCAGCAGCTTGGGGCACGGGCTCGATGAGCAGTTCTTC.

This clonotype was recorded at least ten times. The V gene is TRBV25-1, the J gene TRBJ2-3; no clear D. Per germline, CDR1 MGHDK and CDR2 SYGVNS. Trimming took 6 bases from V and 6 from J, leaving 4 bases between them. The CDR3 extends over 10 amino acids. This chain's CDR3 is CASRGDTQYF. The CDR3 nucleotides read TGTGCCAGCAGAGGGGATACGCAGTATTTT.

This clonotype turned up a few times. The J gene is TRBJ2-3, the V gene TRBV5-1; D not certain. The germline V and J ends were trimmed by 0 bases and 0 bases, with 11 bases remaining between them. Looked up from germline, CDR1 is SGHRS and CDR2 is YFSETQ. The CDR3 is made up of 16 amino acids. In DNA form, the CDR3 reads TGCGCCAGCAGCTTGGAAACACTCTCTAGCACAGATACGCAGTATTTT. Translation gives CASSLETLSSTDTQYF.

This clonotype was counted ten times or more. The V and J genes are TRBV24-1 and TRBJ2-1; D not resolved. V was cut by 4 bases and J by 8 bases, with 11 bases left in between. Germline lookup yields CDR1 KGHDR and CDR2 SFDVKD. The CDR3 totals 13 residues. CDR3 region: CATSDPNTHEQFF. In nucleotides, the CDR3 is TGTGCCACCAGTGACCCAAATACCCATGAGCAGTTCTTC.